This T cell receptor (beta chain) was sequenced for a study of shared clonotypes between healthy human individuals. Study overall: In total, the donors were two women and a few men aged 18 to 49. There were three CD4 naive, three CD4 memory, two CD8 naive and one CD8 memory plates per donor.

Study results and caveats: Across subsets, estimated richness was generally greater for naive than for memory populations.

Germline V gene lookup returns CDR1 MNHEY and CDR2 SMNVEV (reference sequence). V was shortened by 5 bases and J by 5 bases, with 20 bases between the two germline ends. This CDR3 comprises 16 residues. All donors were Caucasian adults living in Nashville, Tennessee. On this clone itself: Antigen: not known.

The repertoire was sequenced with immunoSEQ multiplex PCR; TCRdb's copy has only in-frame clones and lacks some. Of about 2 million clones in the sample, 85% to 95% were seen once. The sequenced material came from naive CD4+ T cells sorted from blood. The subset: CD45RA+ positively selected. This receptor was obtained from a man aged 18 to 29 in good health. The V call is TRBV27, the J call TRBJ2-3; D might be TRBD2 (6 bases). The CDR3 protein is CASSPRGSGIVDTQYF. The DNA for the CDR3 is TGTGCCAGCAGTCCCCGTGGTAGCGGAATCGTAGATACGCAGTATTTT.